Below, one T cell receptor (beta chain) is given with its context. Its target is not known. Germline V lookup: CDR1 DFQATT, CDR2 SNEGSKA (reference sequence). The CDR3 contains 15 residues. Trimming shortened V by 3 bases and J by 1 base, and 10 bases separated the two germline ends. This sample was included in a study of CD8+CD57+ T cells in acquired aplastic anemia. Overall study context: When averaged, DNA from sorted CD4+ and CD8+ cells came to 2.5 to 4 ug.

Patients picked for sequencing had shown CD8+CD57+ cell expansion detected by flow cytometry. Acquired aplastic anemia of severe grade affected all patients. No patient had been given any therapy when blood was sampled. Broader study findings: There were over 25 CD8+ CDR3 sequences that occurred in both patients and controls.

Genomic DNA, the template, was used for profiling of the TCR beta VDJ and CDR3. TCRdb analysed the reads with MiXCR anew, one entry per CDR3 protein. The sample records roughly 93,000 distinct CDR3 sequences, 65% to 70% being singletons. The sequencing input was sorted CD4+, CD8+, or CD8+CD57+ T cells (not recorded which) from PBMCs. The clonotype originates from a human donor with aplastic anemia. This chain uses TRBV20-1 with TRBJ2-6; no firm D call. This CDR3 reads CSARAGGSGANVLTF. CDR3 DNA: TGCAGTGCTAGGGCAGGTGGTTCTGGGGCCAACGTCCTGACTTTC.